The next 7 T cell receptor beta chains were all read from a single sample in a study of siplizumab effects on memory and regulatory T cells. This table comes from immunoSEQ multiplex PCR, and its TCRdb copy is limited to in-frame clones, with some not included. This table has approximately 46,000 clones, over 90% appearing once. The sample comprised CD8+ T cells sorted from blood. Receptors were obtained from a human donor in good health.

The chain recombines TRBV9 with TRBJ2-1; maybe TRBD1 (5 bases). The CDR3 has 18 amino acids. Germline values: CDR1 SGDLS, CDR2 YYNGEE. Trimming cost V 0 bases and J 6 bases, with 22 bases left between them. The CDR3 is CASSVEVSRVSGFNEQFF. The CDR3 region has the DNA TGTGCCAGCAGCGTAGAGGTCTCCCGAGTTTCAGGGTTCAATGAGCAGTTCTTC.

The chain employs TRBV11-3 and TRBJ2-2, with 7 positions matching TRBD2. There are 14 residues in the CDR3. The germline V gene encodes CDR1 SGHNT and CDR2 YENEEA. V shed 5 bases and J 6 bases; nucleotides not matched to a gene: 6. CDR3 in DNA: TGTGCCAGCAGCCCAAGAGGGAGGGCCGGGGAGCTGTTTTTT. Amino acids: CASSPRGRAGELFF.

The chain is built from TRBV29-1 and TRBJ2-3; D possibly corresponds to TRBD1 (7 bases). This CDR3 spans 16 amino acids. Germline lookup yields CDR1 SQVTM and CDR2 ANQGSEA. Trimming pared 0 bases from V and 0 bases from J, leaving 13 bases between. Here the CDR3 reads CSVEEVQGTSTDTQYF. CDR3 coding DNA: TGCAGCGTTGAAGAAGTACAGGGGACTAGCACAGATACGCAGTATTTT.

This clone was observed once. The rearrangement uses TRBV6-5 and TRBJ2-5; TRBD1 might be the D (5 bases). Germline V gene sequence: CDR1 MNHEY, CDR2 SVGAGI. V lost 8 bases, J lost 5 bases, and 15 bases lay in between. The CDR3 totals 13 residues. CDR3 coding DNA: TGTGCCAGCTCCCAGGGTGGTATGGAGACCCAGTACTTC. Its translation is CASSQGGMETQYF.

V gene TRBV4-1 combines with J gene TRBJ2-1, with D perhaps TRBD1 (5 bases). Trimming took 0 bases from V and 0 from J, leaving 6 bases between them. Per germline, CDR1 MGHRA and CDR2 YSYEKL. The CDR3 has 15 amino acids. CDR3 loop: CASSQEGRSYNEQFF. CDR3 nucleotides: TGCGCCAGCAGCCAAGAGGGGCGCTCCTACAATGAGCAGTTCTTC.

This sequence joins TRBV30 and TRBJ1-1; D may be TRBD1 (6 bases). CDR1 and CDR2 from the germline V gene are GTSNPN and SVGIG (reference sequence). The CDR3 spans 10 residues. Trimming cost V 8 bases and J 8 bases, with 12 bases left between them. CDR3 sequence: CAGKRGEAFF. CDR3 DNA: TGTGCCGGCAAAAGGGGGGAAGCTTTCTTT.

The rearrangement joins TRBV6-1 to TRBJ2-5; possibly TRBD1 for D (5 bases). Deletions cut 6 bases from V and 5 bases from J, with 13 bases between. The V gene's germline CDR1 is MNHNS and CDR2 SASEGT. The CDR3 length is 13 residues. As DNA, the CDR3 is TGTGCCAGCAGGCCCCTGGGGCGGGAGACCCAGTACTTC. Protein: CASRPLGRETQYF.